The T cell receptor (beta chain) described here comes from a study of T cell repertoires in cytomegalovirus infection. Background on the study: Carrying CMV and the relevant HLA type showed in public TCR beta signatures.

TCRdb fed the reads into MiXCR, producing one record per CDR3 protein. The table includes some 250,000 distinct CDR3 sequences, 8% to 9.5% detected once. This clonotype has at least ten counts. Its antigen is not identified. Study-wide results and limits: Totalled public TCR beta family frequency picked out people who carried CMV plus the relevant HLA. The response measured ex vivo was dominated by TCR beta clonotypes (HLA-C-restricted and CMV-specific).

The J segment lost 1 base and the V segment lost 10 bases, leaving 7 bases of the junction unmatched. Germline values: CDR1 SGHTA, CDR2 FQGNSA. The CDR3 spans 14 residues. Sequencing was done on a sample of PBMCs. The V gene is TRBV7-2, the J gene TRBJ2-1; 7 nucleotides match TRBD2. The clonotype originates from a human donor in good health (CMV status not recorded). Some clones in this sample may be carry-over from other donors' samples. CDR3 sequence (DNA): TGTGCCACGCTCGACGGGGGGTCCTACAATGAGCAGTTCTTC. It specifies CATLDGGSYNEQFF. Supplemented by reference TRBV7-2 and TRBJ2-1, the full variable domain reads GAGVSQSPSNKVTEKGKDVELRCDPISGHTALYWYRQSLGQGLEFLIYFQGNSAPDKSGLPSDRFSAERTGGSVSTLTIQRTQQEDSAVYLCATLDGGSYNEQFFGPGTRLTVL.